This T cell receptor (beta chain) stems from a study of OX40 agonist ivuxolimab in advanced cancers. The wider study: Ivuxolimab, an agonist antibody against OX40 (CD134), was given to patients. The dose of intravenous ivuxolimab that patients received every 2 weeks ranged from 0.01 to 10 mg/kg. Dose-escalation subjects each had hepatocellular carcinoma, melanoma, renal cell or head and neck cancer. A male proportion of approximately 83% was recorded, with mean age 60 years and range roughly 23 to 79.

This CDR3 region has 13 residues. The germline V gene encodes CDR1 SGHAT and CDR2 FQNNGV. J was trimmed by 6 bases and V by 5 bases; bases with no gene match: 4. Assay used: immunoSEQ multiplex PCR; TCRdb lists only in-frame clones, some missing. The table records tens of thousands of clones, 81% of them present only once. This chain links TRBV11-2 with TRBJ1-5; TRBD1 aligns across 7 bases. This specimen consisted of CD4+ or CD8+ T cells sorted from blood, obtained in a trial of the OX40 agonist ivuxolimab. This clonotype was sampled from an adult with an advanced solid tumor such as melanoma, head and neck, liver or kidney cancer. The CDR3 region has the DNA TGTGCCAGCAGCGAACAGGGGACTCAGCCCCAGCATTTT. The encoded protein is CASSEQGTQPQHF.